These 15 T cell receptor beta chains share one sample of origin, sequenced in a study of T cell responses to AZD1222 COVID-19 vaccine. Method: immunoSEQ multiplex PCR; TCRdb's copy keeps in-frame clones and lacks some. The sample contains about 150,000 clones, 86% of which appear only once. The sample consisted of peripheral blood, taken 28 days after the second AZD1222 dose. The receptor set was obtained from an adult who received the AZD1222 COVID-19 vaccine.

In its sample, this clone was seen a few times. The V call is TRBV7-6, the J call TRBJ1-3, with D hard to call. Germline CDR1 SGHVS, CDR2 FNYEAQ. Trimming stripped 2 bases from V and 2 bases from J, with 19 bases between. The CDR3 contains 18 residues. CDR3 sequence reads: CASSLRTQEGSTGNTIYF. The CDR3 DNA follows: TGTGCCAGCAGCTTAAGAACACAAGAGGGTTCAACTGGAAACACCATATATTTT.

The CDR3 DNA sequence: TGCGCCAGCAGCCAATCGATAGTTGAAAAACTGTTTTTT. Its translation is CASSQSIVEKLFF. The rearrangement uses TRBV4-1 and TRBJ1-4, with no clear D. Between the trimmed V and J ends, which lost 2 bases and 7 bases, there was a span of 8 bases. In germline, CDR1 is MGHRA, CDR2 YSYEKL. The CDR3 is 13 residues long.

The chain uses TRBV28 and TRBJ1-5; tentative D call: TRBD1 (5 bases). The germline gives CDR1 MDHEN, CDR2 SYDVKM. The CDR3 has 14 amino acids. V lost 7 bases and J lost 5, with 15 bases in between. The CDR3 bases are TGTGCCAGCACGGGGGGGGACCGATATCAGCCCCAGCATTTT. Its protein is CASTGGDRYQPQHF. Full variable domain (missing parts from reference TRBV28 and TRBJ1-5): DVKVTQSSRYLVKRTGEKVFLECVQDMDHENMFWYRQDPGLGLRLIYFSYDVKMKEKGDIPEGYSVSREKKERFSLILESASTNQTSMYLCASTGGDRYQPQHFGDGTRLSIL.

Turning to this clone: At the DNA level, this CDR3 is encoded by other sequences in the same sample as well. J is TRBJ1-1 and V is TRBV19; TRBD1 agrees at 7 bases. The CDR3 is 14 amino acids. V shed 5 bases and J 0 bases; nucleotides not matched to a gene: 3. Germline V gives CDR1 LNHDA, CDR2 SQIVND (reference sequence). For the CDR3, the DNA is TGTGCCAGTAGTCGACAGGGCATGAACACTGAAGCTTTCTTT. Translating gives CASSRQGMNTEAFF.

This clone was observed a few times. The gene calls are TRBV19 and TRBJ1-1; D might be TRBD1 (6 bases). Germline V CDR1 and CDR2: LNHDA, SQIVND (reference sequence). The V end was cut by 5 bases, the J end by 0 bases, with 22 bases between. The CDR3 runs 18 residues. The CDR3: CASSPLLEGGTLNTEAFF. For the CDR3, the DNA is TGTGCCAGTAGTCCTTTGTTGGAGGGGGGCACCTTGAACACTGAAGCTTTCTTT.

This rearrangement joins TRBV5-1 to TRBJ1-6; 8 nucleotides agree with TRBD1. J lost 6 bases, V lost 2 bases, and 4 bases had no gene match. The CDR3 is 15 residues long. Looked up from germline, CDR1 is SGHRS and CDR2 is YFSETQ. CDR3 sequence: CASSLQGVLNSPLHF. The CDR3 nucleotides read TGCGCCAGCAGCTTACAGGGGGTCCTTAATTCACCCCTCCACTTT.

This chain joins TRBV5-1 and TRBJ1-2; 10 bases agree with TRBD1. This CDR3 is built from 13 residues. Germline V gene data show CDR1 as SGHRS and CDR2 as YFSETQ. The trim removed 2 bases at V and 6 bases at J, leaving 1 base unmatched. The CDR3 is CASSLGTGDGYTF. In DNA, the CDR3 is TGCGCCAGCAGCTTAGGGACAGGGGATGGCTACACCTTC. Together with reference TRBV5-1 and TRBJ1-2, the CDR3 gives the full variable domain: KAGVTQTPRYLIKTRGQQVTLSCSPISGHRSVSWYQQTPGQGLQFLFEYFSETQRNKGNFPGRFSGRQFSNSRSEMNVSTLELGDSALYLCASSLGTGDGYTFGSGTRLTVV.

Here the CDR3 DNA reads TGTGCCAGCTCACCACCGGGCAGGGGCACAGATACGCAGTATTTT. It specifies CASSPPGRGTDTQYF. The rearrangement links TRBV18 to TRBJ2-3; D perhaps matches TRBD1 (5 bases). The V and J ends lost 0 bases and 1 base respectively, with 8 bases between them. CDR1 KGHSH and CDR2 LQKENI come from the germline V gene. This CDR3 contains 15 residues.

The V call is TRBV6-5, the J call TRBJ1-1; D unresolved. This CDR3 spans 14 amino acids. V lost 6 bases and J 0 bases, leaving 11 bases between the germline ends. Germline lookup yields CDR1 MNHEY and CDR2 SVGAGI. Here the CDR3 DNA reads TGTGCCAGCAGGACGGGTTTGTTGAACACTGAAGCTTTCTTT. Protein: CASRTGLLNTEAFF.

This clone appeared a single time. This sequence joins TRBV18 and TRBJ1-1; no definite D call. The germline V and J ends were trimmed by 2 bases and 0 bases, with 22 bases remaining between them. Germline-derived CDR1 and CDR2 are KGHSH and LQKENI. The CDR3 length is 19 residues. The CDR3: CASSPFSARGSSMNTEAFF. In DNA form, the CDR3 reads TGTGCCAGCTCACCATTTAGCGCCCGCGGGAGTTCCATGAACACTGAAGCTTTCTTT.

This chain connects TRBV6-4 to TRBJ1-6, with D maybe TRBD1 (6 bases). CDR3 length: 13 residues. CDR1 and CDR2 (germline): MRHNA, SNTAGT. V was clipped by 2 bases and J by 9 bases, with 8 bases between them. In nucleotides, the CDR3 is TGTGCCAGCAGTGACGTCAGGGGTTCACCCCTCCACTTT. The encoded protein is CASSDVRGSPLHF.

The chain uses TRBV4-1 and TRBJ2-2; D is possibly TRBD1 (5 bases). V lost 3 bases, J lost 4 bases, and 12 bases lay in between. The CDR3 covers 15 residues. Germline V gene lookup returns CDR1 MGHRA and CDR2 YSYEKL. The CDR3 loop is CASSQGRDSTGELFF. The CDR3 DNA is TGCGCCAGCAGCCAGGGCAGGGATTCCACCGGGGAGCTGTTTTTT.

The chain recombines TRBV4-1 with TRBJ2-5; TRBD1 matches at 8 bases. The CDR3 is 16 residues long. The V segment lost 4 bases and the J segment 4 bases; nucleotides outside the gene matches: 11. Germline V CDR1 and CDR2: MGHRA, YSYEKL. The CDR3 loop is CASSLLTRGLGETQYF. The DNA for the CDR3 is TGCGCCAGCAGCCTTCTCACCAGGGGGCTAGGAGAGACCCAGTACTTC.

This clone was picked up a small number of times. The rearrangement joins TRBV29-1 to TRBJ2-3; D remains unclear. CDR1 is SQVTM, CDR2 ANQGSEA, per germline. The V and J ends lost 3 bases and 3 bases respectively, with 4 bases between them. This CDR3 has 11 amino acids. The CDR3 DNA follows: TGCAGCGTTGATCGGACAGATACGCAGTATTTT. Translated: CSVDRTDTQYF.

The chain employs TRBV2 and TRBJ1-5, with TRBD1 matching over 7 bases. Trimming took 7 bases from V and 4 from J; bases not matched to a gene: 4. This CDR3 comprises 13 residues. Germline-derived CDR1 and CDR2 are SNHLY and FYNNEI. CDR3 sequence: CASNRGLNQPQHF. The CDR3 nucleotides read TGTGCCAGCAACAGGGGACTGAATCAGCCCCAGCATTTT.